The source of this T cell receptor (beta chain) is a study of T cells in Graves' hyperthyroidism and ophthalmopathy. Across the study: Peripheral blood was drawn at first diagnosis, prior to all treatment.

The CDR3 regions of TCR beta were amplified from RNA transcripts. Initially, a first-round RT-PCR of the TCR CDR3 employed the HTBI primer set. TCRdb analysed the multiplex PCR reads with MiXCR anew, one entry per CDR3 protein. The sample has some 570,000 distinct CDR3 sequences; about 15% are singletons. Germline lookup yields CDR1 MNHEY and CDR2 SVGAGI. This CDR3 has 18 residues. With 2 bases clipped from V and 7 bases from J, the junction kept 12 bases outside the gene matches. Study results and limitations: Researchers report that a 13 V-J model separated ophthalmopathy from stable hyperthyroidism.

Comment on this clonotype: The antigen remains unidentified.

The sequence was obtained from a woman between 18 and 30 years old with Graves' ophthalmopathy. The sample consisted of blood. The chain has TRBV6-5 and TRBJ2-7; 15 bases line up with TRBD2. CDR3 region: CASSYGTSGGPPTMEQYF. In DNA form, the CDR3 reads TGTGCCAGCAGTTACGGGACTAGCGGGGGGCCCCCCACGATGGAGCAGTACTTC.